This is a list of T cell receptor beta chains from one sample in a study of T cell repertoires in cytomegalovirus infection. From the reads, TCRdb called clonotypes with MiXCR, one entry per CDR3 protein. The sample yields roughly 130,000 distinct CDR3 sequences, approximately 9.2% seen once. Sequencing used PBMCs. The receptors derive from a human donor in good health (CMV status not recorded). Some clones in this sample may be carry-over from other donors' samples. Each CDR3 is given with its conserved first and last residue. D genes are given only for firm matches. Clone size is shown for a subset of rows, as once, few, many or a class of expanded clone.

-	TRBV6-1	many	TRBJ2-1	CASTDRQEYNEQFF	TGTGCCAGCACCGACCGGCAGGAGTACAATGAGCAGTTCTTC
-	TRBV20-1	few	TRBJ1-2	CSARDQGKGYGYTF	TGCAGTGCTAGAGATCAGGGCAAGGGCTATGGCTACACCTTC
-	TRBV29-1	many	TRBJ1-1	CSAILTEAFF	TGCAGCGCCATCCTGACTGAAGCTTTCTTT
-	TRBV15	few	TRBJ1-2	CATAGTALGYTF	TGTGCCACGGCGGGAACCGCTCTCGGCTACACCTTC
-	TRBV7-8	many	TRBJ1-1	CASSLVVNTEAFF	TGTGCCAGCAGCTTAGTGGTGAACACTGAAGCTTTCTTT
-	TRBV19	-	TRBJ1-1	CASSIRRLDTEAFF	TGTGCCAGTAGTATTAGGAGGCTGGACACTGAAGCTTTCTTT
-	TRBV7-2	many	TRBJ2-2	CASSQLSGGELFF	TGTGCCAGCAGCCAATTAAGTGGCGGGGAGCTGTTTTTT
-	TRBV6-2/TRBV6-3	many	TRBJ2-1	CASKGQGSYNEQFF	TGTGCCAGCAAGGGGCAGGGCTCCTACAATGAGCAGTTCTTC
-	TRBV6-4	-	TRBJ2-1	CASSVRSPGISEQFF	TGTGCCAGCAGTGTCAGGAGCCCCGGGATAAGTGAGCAGTTCTTC
-	TRBV4-1	many	TRBJ2-3	CASSQRTPDTQYF	TGCGCCAGCAGCCAGAGGACCCCAGATACGCAGTATTTT
TRBD1	TRBV20-1	few	TRBJ1-4	CSARDRGRSEKLFF	TGCAGTGCTAGAGATAGGGGGCGCTCTGAAAAACTGTTTTTT
-	TRBV5-1	few	TRBJ2-3	CASSLDPAGPTDTQYF	TGCGCCAGCAGCTTGGATCCAGCGGGCCCAACCGATACGCAGTATTTT
-	TRBV7-2	many	TRBJ2-3	CASSLTRGVTDTQYF	TGTGCCAGCAGCTTAACTAGAGGGGTCACAGATACGCAGTATTTT
TRBD2	TRBV20-1	many	TRBJ2-3	CSAAVLAGEADTQYF	TGCAGTGCTGCTGTACTAGCGGGGGAAGCAGATACGCAGTATTTT
TRBD2	TRBV7-9	many	TRBJ2-3	CASSWGLAGADTQYF	TGTGCCAGCAGCTGGGGACTAGCGGGGGCAGATACGCAGTATTTT
TRBD1	TRBV29-1	few	TRBJ1-1	CSAATGGKTEAFF	TGCAGCGCCGCGACAGGGGGTAAAACTGAAGCTTTCTTT
TRBD1	TRBV5-1	-	TRBJ1-1	CASSSDRAYEAFF	TGCGCCAGCAGCTCCGACAGGGCTTATGAAGCTTTCTTT